This T cell receptor (beta chain) was captured in a study of breast tumors, draining lymph nodes, adjacent tissues. Study results and caveats: Tumor and nontumor repertoires were significantly more similar in luminal-like than in basal-like breast cancer. Findings are consistent with lymph node origin and intratumoral expansion of most tumor T cells. Tumor repertoires ranked between lymph nodes and nontumor tissue in diversity, with V and J gene preferences.

TCRdb reprocessed the multiplex PCR reads via MiXCR and lists one record per CDR3 protein. The repertoire holds about 20,000 distinct CDR3 sequences, with 50% as singletons. This clonotype was picked up many times. What it binds is unknown. The V end lost 6 bases, the J end lost 7 bases, and 15 bases lay between the germline ends. The CDR3 sequence is 13 residues long. This clonotype was obtained from a female donor with breast cancer. Some clones in this sample may be carry-over from other donors' samples. Sequenced: breast tumor tissue. The V and J genes are TRBV12-3 or TRBV12-4 and TRBJ1-2; no reliable D call. CDR3 protein: CASRYKGRRGYTF. CDR3 in DNA: TGTGCCAGCAGGTACAAGGGTCGACGTGGCTACACCTTC.